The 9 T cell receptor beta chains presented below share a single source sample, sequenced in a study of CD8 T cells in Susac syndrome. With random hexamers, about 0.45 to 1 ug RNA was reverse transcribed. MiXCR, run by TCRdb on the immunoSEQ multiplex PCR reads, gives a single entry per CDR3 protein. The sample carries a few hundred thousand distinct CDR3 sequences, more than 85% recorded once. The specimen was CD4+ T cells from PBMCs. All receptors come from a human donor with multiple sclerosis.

The CDR3 DNA is TGTGCCAGCTCGCGGGACATACTTTACGAGCAGTACGTC. Translating gives CASSRDILYEQYV. The chain couples TRBV7-2 to TRBJ2-7, with D perhaps assigned TRBD1 or TRBD2 (6 bases each). CDR1 is SGHTA and CDR2 is FQGNSA in the germline V gene. V dropped 8 bases and J dropped 4 bases, with 15 bases sitting between them. This CDR3 is 13 amino acids long.

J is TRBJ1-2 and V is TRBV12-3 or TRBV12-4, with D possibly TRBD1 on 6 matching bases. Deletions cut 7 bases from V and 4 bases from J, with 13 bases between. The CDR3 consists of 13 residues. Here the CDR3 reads CASKPDSFYGYTF. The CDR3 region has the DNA TGTGCCAGCAAGCCGGACAGCTTCTATGGCTACACCTTC.

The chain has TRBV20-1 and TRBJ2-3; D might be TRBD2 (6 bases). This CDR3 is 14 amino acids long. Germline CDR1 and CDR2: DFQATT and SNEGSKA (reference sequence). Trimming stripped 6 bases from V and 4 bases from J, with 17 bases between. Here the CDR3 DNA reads TGCAGTGCGGATGACACACCGGGGGCAGATACGCAGTATTTT. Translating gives CSADDTPGADTQYF.

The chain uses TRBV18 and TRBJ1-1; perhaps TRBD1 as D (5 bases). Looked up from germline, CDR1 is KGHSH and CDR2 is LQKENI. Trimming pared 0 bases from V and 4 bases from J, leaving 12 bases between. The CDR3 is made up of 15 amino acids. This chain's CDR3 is CASSPPSGTSTEAFF. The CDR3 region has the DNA TGTGCCAGCTCACCACCTTCCGGGACCAGCACTGAAGCTTTCTTT.

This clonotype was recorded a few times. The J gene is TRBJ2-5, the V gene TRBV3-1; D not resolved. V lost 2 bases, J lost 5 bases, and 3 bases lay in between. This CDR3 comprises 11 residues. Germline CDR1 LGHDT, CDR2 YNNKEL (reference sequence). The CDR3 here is CASSQSETQYF. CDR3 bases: TGTGCCAGCAGCCAATCGGAGACCCAGTACTTC.

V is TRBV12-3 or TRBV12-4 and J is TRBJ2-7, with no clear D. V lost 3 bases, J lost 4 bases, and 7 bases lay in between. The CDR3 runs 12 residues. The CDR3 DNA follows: TGTGCCAGCAGTTTCAACGGTTACGAGCAGTACGTC. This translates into CASSFNGYEQYV.

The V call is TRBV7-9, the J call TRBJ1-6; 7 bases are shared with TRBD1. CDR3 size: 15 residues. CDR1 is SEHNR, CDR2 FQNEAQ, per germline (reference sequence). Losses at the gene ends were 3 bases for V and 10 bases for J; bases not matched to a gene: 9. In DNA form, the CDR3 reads TGTGCCAGCAGCTTGGGGGACAGCCGAGGGTCACCCCTCCACTTT. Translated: CASSLGDSRGSPLHF.

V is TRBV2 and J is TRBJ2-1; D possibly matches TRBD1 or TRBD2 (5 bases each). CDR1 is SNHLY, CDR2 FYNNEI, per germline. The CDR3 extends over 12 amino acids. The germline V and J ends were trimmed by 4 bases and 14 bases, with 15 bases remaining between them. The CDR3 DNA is TGTGCCAGCAGTGCGTCGGGGACCGAAAAGTTCTTC. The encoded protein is CASSASGTEKFF.

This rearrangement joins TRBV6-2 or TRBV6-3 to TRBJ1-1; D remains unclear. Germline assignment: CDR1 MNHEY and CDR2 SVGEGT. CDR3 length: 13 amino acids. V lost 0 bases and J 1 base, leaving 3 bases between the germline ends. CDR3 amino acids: CASSYSTNTEAFF. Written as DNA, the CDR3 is TGTGCCAGCAGTTACTCGACGAACACTGAAGCTTTCTTT.